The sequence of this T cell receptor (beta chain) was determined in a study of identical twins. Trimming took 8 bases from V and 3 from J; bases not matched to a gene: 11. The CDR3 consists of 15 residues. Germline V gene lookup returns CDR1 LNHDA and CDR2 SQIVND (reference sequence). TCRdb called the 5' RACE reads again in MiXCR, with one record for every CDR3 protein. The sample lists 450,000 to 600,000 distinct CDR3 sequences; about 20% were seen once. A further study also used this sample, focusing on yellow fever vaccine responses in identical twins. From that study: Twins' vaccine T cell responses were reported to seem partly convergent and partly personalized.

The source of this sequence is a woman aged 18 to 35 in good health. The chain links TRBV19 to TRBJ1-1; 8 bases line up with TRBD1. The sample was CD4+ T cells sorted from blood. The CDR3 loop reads CASHKQGVVDTEAFF. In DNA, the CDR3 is TGTGCCAGTCACAAACAGGGGGTGGTGGACACTGAAGCTTTCTTT.